This T cell receptor beta chain was profiled in a study of T-cell memory formation after mild COVID-19 (dated by TCRdb to 2020 to 2022). Notes on the research overall: TCR sequence clusters from the two donors were largely donor specific. In two donors, T-cell clones that expanded and contracted after mild COVID-19 were followed by sequencing TCRalpha and TCRbeta repertoires longitudinally. The cohort was made up of two young adult volunteers, one female and one male, who were previously healthy.

Ficoll-Paque density gradient centrifugation was the method used to isolate PBMCs. The sample holds a few counts of this clonotype. Its antigen is currently not known. Base qualities are not provided; no much larger clone lies one nucleotide away. Its CDR3 holds 15 amino acids, cysteine through phenylalanine. The kept DNA is CDR3 alone, 45 bases in frame from the first base. The germline V gene sets CDR1 to ENHRY and CDR2 to SYGVKD. V is pared back by 8 bases and J by 8 bases, with 22 bases lying between the germline termini. Sequencing took place on an Illumina NovaSeq 6000. cDNA libraries for TCRalpha and TCRbeta were prepared by 5'RACE using constant-segment primers, with sample barcodes and unique molecular identifiers added. Trizol reagent was used to extract RNA from every sample. Library amplification was performed in two PCR steps, and a second sample barcode and Illumina TruSeq adapters were introduced in the second step. Sequencing of the libraries was done on an Illumina NovaSeq, producing 2 x 150 bp paired-end reads. The study's own analysis went as follows. The reads were demultiplexed and collapsed into UMI-guided consensus sequences using migec v1.2.7. Using mixcr v2.1.11, UMI consensuses were aligned to TRA and TRB V and J templates and then assembled into clonotypes. A clonotype was counted as expanded or contracted only if both edgeR and NoisET called the change significant, with noise models trained on biological replicates. For edgeR calls, the thresholds were a false discovery rate-adjusted p below 0.01 and a log2 fold-change of 1. As an exploratory analysis of dynamics, PCA with hierarchical clustering was applied to max-normalized trajectories of the 1000 most abundant clonotypes. Each responding clone was given a CD4 or CD8 phenotype based on the CD4+ and CD8+ repertoires, which had been sequenced separately. TCRdb itself trimmed the public reads at Q25 with fastp, ran MiXCR and retained productive beta chains. Rows with one shared CDR3 protein collapse into an entry with the most common genes and DNA. The V and J calls, along with clone size, are taken from TCRdb and not from the paper's own processing. The sample table shows 150,000 to 200,000 distinct CDR3 sequences, and around a tenth are seen once. 3.8% of the sample rests with the top ten.

Points the paper makes about the study in general: Some responding clones were found in pre-infection memory, which suggests that pre-existing cross-reactive memory T cells took part in the SARS-CoV-2 response. Only a couple of mild cases were covered in the study, and larger cohorts including severe cases with pre-infection samples were considered necessary. Contracting CD4+ clones were located mainly in the CM and EM memory subsets, whereas CD8+ clones were found to be enriched in EMRA. Whether the second-wave clones peaking on day 37 were SARS-CoV-2 specific was not confirmed. Clones contracting from day 15 to 85 had balanced CD4/CD8 phenotypes, while a second wave expanding from day 15 to 37 was biased towards CD4+.

The source is a man aged 18 to 30 who had mild COVID-19 (a few samples of this study predate the infection). The sample titles of this study are shuffled in the database, so cell type and time point are left out; the donor was told from shared clones. The chain couples TRBV10-3 to TRBJ2-1; the best D guess is TRBD2, with 6 bases matching. The sequenced sample consisted of PBMCs or a T cell subset sorted from them (not recorded which). The sequenced DNA is TGTGCCATCGGCGCCGGGACTCCCCCATTTTATGAGCAGTTCTTC. It specifies CAIGAGTPPFYEQFF.